This TCR beta chain emerged from a study of T cell clonality in common variable immunodeficiency. Overall study findings and caveats: Links between repertoire features and CVID complications were heterogeneity-limited. Reportedly, TCR beta sequences from common variable immunodeficiency showed fewer deletions and N-nucleotide insertions.

This clone was seen repeatedly, ten times or more. Its cognate antigen is unknown. Read data end 3 residues before the CDR3 end; the end is taken from the germline J gene. Sequencing input was equivalent genomic DNA from CVID and controls. Sequencing was performed with immunoSEQ multiplex PCR; in TCRdb, only in-frame clones are kept and a portion is missing. This sample comprises tens of thousands of clones, none seen once only. The V gene's germline CDR1 is SNHLY and CDR2 FYNNEI. Losses at the gene ends were 5 bases for V and 5 bases for J; bases not matched to a gene: 4. The CDR3 extends over 13 amino acids.

Sequenced input: peripheral blood mononuclear cells. The chain carries TRBV2 and TRBJ2-5; 8 bases line up with TRBD1. This TCR derives from a person aged 18-70 years in good health. CDR3 residues: CASSRQGMETQYF. CDR3 DNA, as far as it was read: TGTGCCAGCAGTAGACAGGGGATGGAGACC.